This T cell receptor (beta chain) was sequenced during a study of T cell repertoires in cytomegalovirus infection. About the study: Evidence of both CMV infection and a matching HLA type came from public TCR beta signatures.

TCRdb itself ran the reads through MiXCR, one entry per CDR3 protein. The data contain approximately 97,000 distinct CDR3 sequences, 16% of them seen just once; the ten biggest clones take up more than 7%. This clonotype was seen a handful of times. The specimen sequenced was PBMCs. The origin of this receptor is a human donor in good health (CMV status not recorded). Some clones in this sample may be carry-over from other donors' samples.

CDR3 residues: CASSPGGGNYGYTF. The CDR3 bases are TGTGCCAGCAGCCCGGGGGGGGGTAACTATGGCTACACCTTC. The V call is TRBV5-5, the J call TRBJ1-2; D perhaps matches TRBD1 (5 bases). Deletions cut 4 bases from V and 1 base from J, with 11 bases between. From germline, CDR1 is SGHKS and CDR2 YYEKEE (reference sequence). The CDR3 is made up of 14 amino acids.